This TCR beta chain was recorded in a study of T-cell reconstitution after alpha-beta-depleted transplantation in children. Whole-study findings and limits: Expanded graft clones, several hundred of them, were reportedly the source of alpha-beta T cells about two months after transplant. Fresh T-cell production supplied most of the T-cell counts and diversity seen one year after transplant. Surviving thymic progenitors and recipient T cells were the source of high TCRbeta diversity at day 60 in some patients.

With respect to this clonotype: Its antigen is not known.

During its preparation, the TCRbeta library received unique molecular identifiers. MiXCR was run by TCRdb on the PCR reads, yielding one entry per CDR3 protein. The sample shows hundreds of thousands of distinct CDR3 sequences, roughly 13% of them seen only once. Sequencing used PBMCs, obtained before TCRalphabeta/CD19-depleted stem cell transplant. The receptor was derived from a girl aged 2-10 years with congenital amegakaryocytic thrombocytopenia, due to receive a stem cell transplant.

CDR3 in amino acids: CASSLAQNSRELFF. The CDR3 nucleotides are TGCGCCAGCAGCTTGGCCCAAAATTCCAGGGAGCTGTTTTTT. The rearrangement joins TRBV5-1 to TRBJ2-2; no clear D gene. Trimming took 0 bases from V and 9 from J, leaving 12 bases between them. The length of the CDR3 is 14 residues. CDR1 is SGHRS and CDR2 is YFSETQ in the germline V gene.